Each of the 22 T cell receptor beta chains below was sequenced from the same sample in a study of blood T cell repertoires in COVID-19. Measured with immunoSEQ multiplex PCR; TCRdb has only the in-frame clones, and not every one. Among 410,000 or so clones, approximately 90% were seen once, and the ten largest hold around 1.5%. The sample comprised peripheral blood. These TCRs come from a woman between 35 and 50 years old with COVID-19, enrolled during active disease.

The V gene is TRBV19, the J gene TRBJ1-1, with TRBD1 matching over 9 bases. This CDR3 is built from 15 residues. V dropped 4 bases and J dropped 1; count of bases not matched to a gene: 4. Looked up from germline, CDR1 is LNHDA and CDR2 is SQIVND (reference sequence). CDR3 nucleotides: TGTGCCAGTAGTAGGGACAGGGTAAAGAACACTGAAGCTTTCTTT. It yields the protein CASSRDRVKNTEAFF.

V and J are TRBV10-3 and TRBJ2-1, with 14 bases fitting TRBD2. CDR3 length: 14 amino acids. V lost 11 bases to trimming and J lost 7 bases; unmatched junction nucleotides: 7. Germline V gene data show CDR1 as ENHRY and CDR2 as SYGVKD. The CDR3 loop is CAAGTSGSTNEQFF. CDR3 DNA sequence: TGTGCCGCCGGGACTAGCGGGAGCACTAATGAGCAGTTCTTC.

The chain has TRBV6-4 and TRBJ2-2; TRBD2 matches at 8 bases. V lost 4 bases, J lost 0 bases, and 13 bases stayed unmatched. Germline V CDR1 and CDR2: MRHNA, SNTAGT. The CDR3 has 19 residues. Written as DNA, the CDR3 is TGTGCCAGCAGTGCCTTAGCGGGGACAAACCTCGCGAACACCGGGGAGCTGTTTTTT. Its protein is CASSALAGTNLANTGELFF.

V gene TRBV7-8 combines with J gene TRBJ2-3, with D possibly being TRBD2 (6 bases). The germline V gene has CDR1 SGHVS and CDR2 FQNEAQ. Deletions cut 5 bases from V and 10 bases from J, with 10 bases between. CDR3 size: 11 residues. The CDR3 sequence: CASSLGTPQYF. In nucleotides, the CDR3 is TGTGCCAGCAGCCTGGGGACTCCGCAGTATTTT.

The rearrangement uses TRBV20-1 and TRBJ1-5; 7 nucleotides agree with TRBD1. The ends lost 3 bases at V and 8 bases at J; junction bases unmatched: 13. This CDR3 spans 15 amino acids. Germline lookup yields CDR1 DFQATT and CDR2 SNEGSKA (reference sequence). For the CDR3, the DNA is TGCAGTGCTAGTCATCGCGGGACAGTCGTCAAGCCCCAGCATTTT. This gives the protein CSASHRGTVVKPQHF.

The V and J genes are TRBV7-3 and TRBJ1-1; no firm D call. Germline CDR1 and CDR2: SGHTA and FQGTGA. This CDR3 contains 13 residues. The ends were cut back, 6 bases at V and 1 base at J, with 9 bases in the middle. CDR3 region: CASRPDTNTEAFF. CDR3 in DNA: TGTGCCAGCAGACCCGACACGAACACTGAAGCTTTCTTT.

This chain joins TRBV28 and TRBJ2-2; D remains ambiguous. Trimming removed 3 bases at V and 5 bases at J, with 7 bases between. Germline CDR1 reads MDHEN; CDR2 reads SYDVKM. This CDR3 comprises 13 residues. Written as DNA, the CDR3 is TGTGCCAGCAGTTTTGGGCAGACCGGGGAGCTGTTTTTT. Its protein product is CASSFGQTGELFF. The full variable domain, with the rest looked up from reference TRBV28 and TRBJ2-2, is DVKVTQSSRYLVKRTGEKVFLECVQDMDHENMFWYRQDPGLGLRLIYFSYDVKMKEKGDIPEGYSVSREKKERFSLILESASTNQTSMYLCASSFGQTGELFFGEGSRLTVL.

The V and J genes are TRBV27 and TRBJ1-1; D possibly corresponds to TRBD1 (6 bases). V shed 3 bases and J shed 3 bases, with 11 bases lying between them. Germline values: CDR1 MNHEY, CDR2 SMNVEV (reference sequence). The CDR3 is 14 residues long. CDR3 protein: CASSLSGGYTEAFF. Written as DNA, the CDR3 is TGTGCCAGCAGTTTGTCGGGGGGCTACACTGAAGCTTTCTTT.

This sequence joins TRBV12-3 or TRBV12-4 and TRBJ1-1; D is unclear. This CDR3 contains 12 residues. The ends were cut back, 8 bases at V and 0 bases at J, with 7 bases in the middle. This chain's CDR3 is CASFSMNTEAFF. In DNA, the CDR3 is TGTGCCAGCTTCTCTATGAACACTGAAGCTTTCTTT.

The chain links TRBV24-1 to TRBJ1-5; D may be TRBD1 (5 bases). Germline V gives CDR1 KGHDR, CDR2 SFDVKD. This CDR3 is 16 amino acids long. V lost 4 bases, J lost 1 base, and 13 bases lay in between. The CDR3 loop reads CATSETTGISNQPQHF. The CDR3 DNA follows: TGTGCCACCAGTGAGACAACAGGAATAAGCAATCAGCCCCAGCATTTT.

V usage is TRBV29-1 and J usage is TRBJ2-1, with TRBD1 matching over 7 bases. This CDR3 contains 17 residues. Trimming cost V 5 bases and J 9 bases; bases outside gene matches: 22. Germline-derived CDR1 and CDR2 are SQVTM and ANQGSEA. The CDR3 coding sequence is TGCAGCGTTAAGGGGACAGTCGAGTTAGGGGTTTTCGGTGAGCAGTTCTTC. It translates to CSVKGTVELGVFGEQFF.

The genes are TRBV3-1 (or the pseudogene TRBV3-2) and TRBJ2-1, with D unclear. The CDR3 runs to 15 residues. V dropped 1 base and J dropped 2 bases, with 9 bases sitting between them. CDR1 LGHDT and CDR2 YNNKEL come from the germline V gene (reference sequence). DNA for the CDR3: TGTGCCAGCAGCCAAGCGACGGGTCCCTACAATGAGCAGTTCTTC. Residues: CASSQATGPYNEQFF.

V usage is TRBV19 and J usage is TRBJ2-2; no definite D call. Germline V lookup: CDR1 LNHDA, CDR2 SQIVND (reference sequence). The CDR3 contains 14 residues. Trimming took off 3 bases at V and 5 bases at J, with 10 bases between the two ends. The CDR3 here is CASSITPRTGELFF. The CDR3, as DNA: TGTGCCAGTAGTATTACACCCCGTACCGGGGAGCTGTTTTTT.

The count of this clone is one. The J gene is TRBJ1-1, the V gene TRBV5-1; possibly TRBD1 for D (5 bases). CDR1 is SGHRS and CDR2 is YFSETQ in the germline V gene. V lost 0 bases to trimming and J lost 3 bases, with 9 bases between them. The CDR3 runs 14 residues. CDR3 coding DNA: TGCGCCAGCAGCTTGGTAGGGGTGGACACTGAAGCTTTCTTT. Amino acids: CASSLVGVDTEAFF.

The gene calls are TRBV7-2 and TRBJ2-5, with D possibly TRBD1 on 5 matching bases. This CDR3 is built from 14 residues. Deletions cut 5 bases from V and 5 bases from J, with 15 bases between. Looked up from germline, CDR1 is SGHTA and CDR2 is FQGNSA. The CDR3, as DNA: TGTGCCAGCAGCCAAGGGGTCTACCTGGAGACCCAGTACTTC. Translation gives CASSQGVYLETQYF.

V is TRBV7-9 and J is TRBJ2-7, with D possibly being TRBD2 (6 bases). This CDR3 spans 17 amino acids. The ends were cut back, 3 bases at V and 3 bases at J, with 21 bases in the middle. Germline V gene data show CDR1 as SEHNR and CDR2 as FQNEAQ (reference sequence). In nucleotides, the CDR3 is TGTGCCAGCAGCTTCTCGGGGTCCGGGAGCCCCTTCTACGAGCAGTACTTC. This sequence encodes CASSFSGSGSPFYEQYF.

CDR3 in amino acids: CAISESWVTASGSEETQYF. CDR3 in DNA: TGTGCCATCAGTGAGTCTTGGGTTACGGCTAGCGGGAGCGAAGAGACCCAGTACTTC. The chain recombines TRBV10-3 with TRBJ2-5; 10 bases fit TRBD2. The CDR3 totals 19 residues. Germline V gene sequence: CDR1 ENHRY, CDR2 SYGVKD. Trimming at V came to 0 bases and at J to 3 bases, leaving 13 bases not matched to a gene.

The genes are TRBV6-5 and TRBJ2-5, with 8 bases identical to TRBD1. The V gene's germline CDR1 is MNHEY and CDR2 SVGAGI. V gave up 6 bases and J gave up 5 bases; unmatched junction bases: 2. This CDR3 region has 12 residues. Here the CDR3 reads CASSNRGETQYF. CDR3 bases: TGTGCCAGCAGCAACAGGGGGGAGACCCAGTACTTC.

This clone was seen a single time. The CDR3 DNA reads TGCGCCAGCAGCCCGGGACAGGGAGGTGGAGGTGAAAAACTGTTTTTT. It yields the protein CASSPGQGGGGEKLFF. The chain employs TRBV5-1 and TRBJ1-4, with TRBD1 matching over 9 bases. The trim removed 4 bases at V and 7 bases at J, leaving 11 bases unmatched. Per the germline V gene, CDR1 is SGHRS and CDR2 is YFSETQ. The CDR3 is 16 residues long.

The chain carries TRBV4-3 and TRBJ1-1; no definite D call. V was pared by 5 bases and J by 2 bases, with 15 bases between. Per germline, CDR1 LGHNA and CDR2 YSLEER. The CDR3 totals 15 residues. The CDR3 region is CASSAREGGNTEAFF. The CDR3 DNA is TGCGCCAGCAGCGCCCGGGAGGGAGGAAACACTGAAGCTTTCTTT.

The V call is TRBV19, the J call TRBJ2-5; 12 nucleotides match TRBD2. The CDR3 totals 15 residues. CDR1 is LNHDA, CDR2 SQIVND, per germline (reference sequence). V shed 2 bases, J shed 4 bases, and the junction held 2 bases outside the gene matches. CDR3 DNA: TGTGCCAGTAGTATACGACTAGCGGGAGCAGAGACCCAGTACTTC. This gives the protein CASSIRLAGAETQYF.

The rearrangement joins TRBV28 to TRBJ2-3, with TRBD2 matching over 13 bases. The CDR3 covers 14 residues. V trimming: 8 bases; J trimming: 4 bases; junction bases outside the gene matches: 3. Looked up from germline, CDR1 is MDHEN and CDR2 is SYDVKM. The CDR3 nucleotides are TGTGCCAGCGGACTAGCGGGAGTCCCAGATACGCAGTATTTT. Protein: CASGLAGVPDTQYF.